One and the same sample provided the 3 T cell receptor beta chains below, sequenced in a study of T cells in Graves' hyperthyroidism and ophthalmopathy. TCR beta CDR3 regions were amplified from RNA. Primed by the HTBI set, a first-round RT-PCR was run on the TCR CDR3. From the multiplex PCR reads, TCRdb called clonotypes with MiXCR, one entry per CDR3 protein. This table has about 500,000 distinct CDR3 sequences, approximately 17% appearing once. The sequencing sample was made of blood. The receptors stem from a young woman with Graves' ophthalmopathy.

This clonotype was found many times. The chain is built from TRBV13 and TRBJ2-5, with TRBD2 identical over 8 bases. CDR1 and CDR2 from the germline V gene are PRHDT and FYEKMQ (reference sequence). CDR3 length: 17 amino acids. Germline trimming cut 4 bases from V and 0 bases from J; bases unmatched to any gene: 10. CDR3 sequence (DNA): TGTGCCAGCAGCTCTCGAGAATTAGCGGGGTACCAAGAGACCCAGTACTTC. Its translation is CASSSRELAGYQETQYF.

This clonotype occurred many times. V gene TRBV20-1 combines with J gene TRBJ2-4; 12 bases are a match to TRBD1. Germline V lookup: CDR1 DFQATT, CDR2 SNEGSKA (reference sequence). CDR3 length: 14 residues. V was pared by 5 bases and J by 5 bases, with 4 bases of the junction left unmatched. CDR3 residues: CSAWDRGRENIQYF. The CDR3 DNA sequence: TGCAGTGCTTGGGACAGGGGGCGGGAAAACATTCAGTACTTC.

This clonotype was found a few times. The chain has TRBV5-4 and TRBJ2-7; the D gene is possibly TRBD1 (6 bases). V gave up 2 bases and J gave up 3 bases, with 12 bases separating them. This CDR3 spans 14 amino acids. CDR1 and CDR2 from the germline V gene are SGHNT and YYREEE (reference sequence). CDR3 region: CASSLRDTIYEQYF. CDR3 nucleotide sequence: TGTGCCAGCAGCTTAAGGGACACAATCTACGAGCAGTACTTC.